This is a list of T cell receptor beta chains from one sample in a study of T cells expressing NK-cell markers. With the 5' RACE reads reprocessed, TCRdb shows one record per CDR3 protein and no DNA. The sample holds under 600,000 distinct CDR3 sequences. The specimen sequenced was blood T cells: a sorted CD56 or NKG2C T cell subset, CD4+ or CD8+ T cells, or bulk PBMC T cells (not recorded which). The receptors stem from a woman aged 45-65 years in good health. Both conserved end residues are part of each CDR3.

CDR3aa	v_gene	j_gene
CASSLSSTGWETQYF	TRBV18	TRBJ2-5
CSVEVYSNQPQHF	TRBV29-1	TRBJ1-5
CATSRDTERGETQYF	TRBV15	TRBJ2-5
CASSGERETQYF	TRBV28	TRBJ2-5
CASSLEGNIQYF	TRBV19	TRBJ2-4
CASSLGQEVYGYTF	TRBV12-3/TRBV12-4	TRBJ1-2
CSVGGGTGQETQYF	TRBV29-1	TRBJ2-5
CASSLDLIRTEAFF	TRBV5-1	TRBJ1-1
CSAGAPGDRLTGAKNIQYF	TRBV29-1	TRBJ2-4
CASTLGASGRSQETQYF	TRBV7-9	TRBJ2-5